Following are 9 T cell receptor beta chains from one sample sequenced in a study of blood T cell repertoires in COVID-19. Clones were sequenced by immunoSEQ multiplex PCR, and TCRdb holds only the in-frame ones, with some missing. This table holds about 170,000 clones, approximately 89% found once. The sequencing input was peripheral blood. The source of these receptors is a man in his sixties or seventies with acute or convalescent COVID-19.

This rearrangement joins TRBV28 to TRBJ1-6; unclear D gene. Germline V gives CDR1 MDHEN, CDR2 SYDVKM. Trimming removed 3 bases at V and 5 bases at J, with 2 bases between. The CDR3 is 12 amino acids. The CDR3 region is CASSFNNSPLHF. DNA of the CDR3: TGTGCCAGCAGTTTCAATAATTCACCCCTCCACTTT.

In its sample, this clone was seen once. This rearrangement joins TRBV28 to TRBJ2-7; 8 bases are a match to TRBD1. V shed 2 bases and J 3 bases; nucleotides not matched to a gene: 9. CDR3 length equals 16 residues. Germline CDR1 MDHEN, CDR2 SYDVKM. The CDR3 region has the DNA TGTGCCAGCAGTTTAGGCCCCCCCGGGACAGGCTACGAGCAGTACTTC. Residues: CASSLGPPGTGYEQYF. Drawing the rest from reference TRBV28 and TRBJ2-7, the complete variable domain is DVKVTQSSRYLVKRTGEKVFLECVQDMDHENMFWYRQDPGLGLRLIYFSYDVKMKEKGDIPEGYSVSREKKERFSLILESASTNQTSMYLCASSLGPPGTGYEQYFGPGTRLTVT.

This chain uses TRBV5-1 with TRBJ1-2; no clear D gene. This CDR3 spans 13 amino acids. Germline lookup yields CDR1 SGHRS and CDR2 YFSETQ. V lost 4 bases and J lost 8, with 15 bases in between. Here the CDR3 reads CASSPPGAGGYTF. The CDR3 DNA sequence: TGCGCCAGCAGCCCCCCGGGCGCGGGGGGCTACACCTTC. The full variable domain, rest sourced from reference TRBV5-1 and TRBJ1-2, is KAGVTQTPRYLIKTRGQQVTLSCSPISGHRSVSWYQQTPGQGLQFLFEYFSETQRNKGNFPGRFSGRQFSNSRSEMNVSTLELGDSALYLCASSPPGAGGYTFGSGTRLTVV.

This clone was observed a single time. The chain recombines TRBV19 with TRBJ1-5; D ambiguous. Trimming pared 1 base from V and 7 bases from J, leaving 11 bases between. Germline V gene lookup returns CDR1 LNHDA and CDR2 SQIVND (reference sequence). This CDR3 contains 14 residues. CDR3: CASSIGSAGQPQHF. In nucleotides, the CDR3 is TGTGCCAGTAGTATAGGTAGCGCTGGACAGCCCCAGCATTTT.

The J gene is TRBJ1-4, the V gene TRBV7-9; 7 bases match TRBD1. V dropped 3 bases and J dropped 8; count of bases not matched to a gene: 3. CDR1 and CDR2 from the germline V gene are SEHNR and FQNEAQ (reference sequence). The CDR3 runs 13 residues. The CDR3 nucleotides read TGTGCCAGCAGCTTCCGACAGGGCGAAAAACTGTTTTTT. It is translated as CASSFRQGEKLFF.

This sequence joins TRBV18 and TRBJ1-5; 8 bases match TRBD1. V shed 2 bases and J 5 bases; nucleotides not matched to a gene: 2. This CDR3 comprises 14 residues. CDR1 KGHSH and CDR2 LQKENI come from the germline V gene. CDR3 protein: CASSPYRGDQPQHF. CDR3 sequence (DNA): TGTGCCAGCTCACCATACAGGGGGGATCAGCCCCAGCATTTT.

The DNA for the CDR3 is TGTGCCAGCAGTGAACACAGTTCCTACGAGCAGTACTTC. Its protein product is CASSEHSSYEQYF. The rearrangement uses TRBV6-1 and TRBJ2-7; the D is unclear. Trimming took off 2 bases at V and 1 base at J, with 6 bases between the two ends. Germline V gene sequence: CDR1 MNHNS, CDR2 SASEGT. This CDR3 has 13 residues.

The rearrangement joins TRBV5-1 to TRBJ2-1; 9 nucleotides line up with TRBD2. CDR1 SGHRS and CDR2 YFSETQ come from the germline V gene. The V segment lost 3 bases and the J segment 5 bases; nucleotides outside the gene matches: 6. The CDR3 consists of 15 residues. CDR3 in amino acids: CASSSLRGRDNEQFF. Written as DNA, the CDR3 is TGCGCCAGCAGCTCGCTTCGCGGGAGGGACAATGAGCAGTTCTTC. Complete variable domain (other parts from reference TRBV5-1 and TRBJ2-1): KAGVTQTPRYLIKTRGQQVTLSCSPISGHRSVSWYQQTPGQGLQFLFEYFSETQRNKGNFPGRFSGRQFSNSRSEMNVSTLELGDSALYLCASSSLRGRDNEQFFGPGTRLTVL.

The gene calls are TRBV21-1 and TRBJ1-1; TRBD1, the table's D call, lacks a check against the DNA. TRBV21-1 is termed a pseudogene. This CDR3 is built from 12 residues. The CDR3: CASSLKGTEAFF. CDR3 sequence (DNA): TGTGCCAGCAGTCTTAAGGGGACTGAAGCTTTCTTT.